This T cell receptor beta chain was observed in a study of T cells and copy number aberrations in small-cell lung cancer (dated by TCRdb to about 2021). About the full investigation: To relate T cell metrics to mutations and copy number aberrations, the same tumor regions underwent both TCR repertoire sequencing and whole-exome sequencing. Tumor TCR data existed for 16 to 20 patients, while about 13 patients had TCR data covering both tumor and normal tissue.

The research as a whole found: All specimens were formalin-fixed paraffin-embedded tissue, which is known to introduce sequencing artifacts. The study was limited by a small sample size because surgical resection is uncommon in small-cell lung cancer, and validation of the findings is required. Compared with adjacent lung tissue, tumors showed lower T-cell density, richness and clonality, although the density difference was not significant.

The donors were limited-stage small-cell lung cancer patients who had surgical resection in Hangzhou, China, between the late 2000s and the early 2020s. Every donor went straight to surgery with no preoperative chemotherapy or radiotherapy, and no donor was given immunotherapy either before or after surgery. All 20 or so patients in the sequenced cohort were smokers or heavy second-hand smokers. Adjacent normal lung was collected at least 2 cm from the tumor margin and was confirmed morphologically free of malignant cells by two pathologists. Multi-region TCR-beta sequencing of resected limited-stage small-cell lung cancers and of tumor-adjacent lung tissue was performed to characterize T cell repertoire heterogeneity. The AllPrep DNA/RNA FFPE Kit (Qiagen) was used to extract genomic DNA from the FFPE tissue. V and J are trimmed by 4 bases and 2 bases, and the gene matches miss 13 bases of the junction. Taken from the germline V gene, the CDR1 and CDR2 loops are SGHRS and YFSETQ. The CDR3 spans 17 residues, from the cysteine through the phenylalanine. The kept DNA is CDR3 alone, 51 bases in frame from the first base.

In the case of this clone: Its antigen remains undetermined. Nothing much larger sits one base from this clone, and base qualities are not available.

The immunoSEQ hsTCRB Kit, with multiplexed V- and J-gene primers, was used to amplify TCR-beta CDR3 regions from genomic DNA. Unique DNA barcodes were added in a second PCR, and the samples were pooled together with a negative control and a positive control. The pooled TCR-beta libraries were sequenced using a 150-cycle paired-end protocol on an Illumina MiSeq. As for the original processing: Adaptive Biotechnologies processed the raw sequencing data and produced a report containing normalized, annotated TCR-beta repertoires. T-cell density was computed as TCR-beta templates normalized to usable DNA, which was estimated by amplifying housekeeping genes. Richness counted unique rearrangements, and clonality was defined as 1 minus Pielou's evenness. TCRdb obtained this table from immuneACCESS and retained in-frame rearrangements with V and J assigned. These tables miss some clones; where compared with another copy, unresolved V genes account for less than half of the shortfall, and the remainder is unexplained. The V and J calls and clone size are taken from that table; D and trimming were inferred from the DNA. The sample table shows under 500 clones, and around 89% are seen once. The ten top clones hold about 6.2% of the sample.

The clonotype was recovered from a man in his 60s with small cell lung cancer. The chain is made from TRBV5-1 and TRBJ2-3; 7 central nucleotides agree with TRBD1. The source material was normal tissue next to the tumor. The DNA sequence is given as TGCGCCAGCAGCCCGGTAGAGGACAGGCTCTTCACAGATACGCAGTATTTT. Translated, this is CASSPVEDRLFTDTQYF.